These 32 T cell receptor beta chains came from one sample sequenced in a study of blood T cell repertoires in COVID-19. TCRdb's copy holds only in-frame clones and misses some; the assay was immunoSEQ multiplex PCR. Among about 240,000 clones, around 89% were seen once, and the ten largest hold 8% to 10%. Specimen: PBMCs or T cells enriched from blood (not recorded which). The receptors derive from a man in his forties or fifties who had recovered from COVID-19.

The genes are TRBV9 and TRBJ2-5; 8 bases fit TRBD2. CDR1 is SGDLS, CDR2 YYNGEE, per germline. The CDR3 runs 17 residues. Germline trimming cut 4 bases from V and 5 bases from J; bases unmatched to any gene: 16. CDR3: CASSPRGMGGGGETQYF. The CDR3 nucleotides read TGTGCCAGCAGCCCCCGCGGGATGGGGGGCGGGGGGGAGACCCAGTACTTC.

V and J are TRBV7-3 and TRBJ2-1, with 8 bases fitting TRBD2. V dropped 4 bases and J dropped 1; count of bases not matched to a gene: 3. The CDR3 sequence is 15 residues long. Per germline, CDR1 SGHTA and CDR2 FQGTGA. CDR3: CASSSLAGSYNEQFF. Written as DNA, the CDR3 is TGTGCCAGCAGCTCCCTAGCGGGTTCCTACAATGAGCAGTTCTTC.

V and J are TRBV4-1 and TRBJ1-2; tentative D call: TRBD1 (5 bases). Trimming took off 2 bases at V and 3 bases at J, with 10 bases between the two ends. The germline V gene has CDR1 MGHRA and CDR2 YSYEKL. The CDR3 runs to 14 residues. Written as DNA, the CDR3 is TGCGCCAGCAGCCAAATAAAAGGGGACTATGGCTACACCTTC. Residues: CASSQIKGDYGYTF.

The rearrangement links TRBV7-9 to TRBJ2-5, with D possibly being TRBD1 (6 bases). Trimming stripped 5 bases from V and 7 bases from J, with 11 bases between. The germline CDR1 and CDR2 sequences are SEHNR and FQNEAQ (reference sequence). CDR3 size: 12 residues. CDR3 DNA sequence: TGTGCCAGCAGCCAGGGGTATGGGACCCAGTACTTC. Its protein product is CASSQGYGTQYF.

The V and J genes are TRBV23-1 and TRBJ1-5; D is undetermined. TRBV23-1 is annotated as an ORF whose role is uncertain. The V gene lost 0 bases and the J gene lost 1 base, with 7 bases spanning the gap. This CDR3 spans 15 amino acids. DNA for the CDR3: TGCGCCAGCAGTCAATCCACGAGAAGCAATCAGCCCCAGCATTTT. Translation: CASSQSTRSNQPQHF.

This clone was counted a single time. The genes are TRBV25-1 and TRBJ2-2, with 9 bases fitting TRBD2. V was pared by 1 base and J by 4 bases, with 7 bases of the junction left unmatched. The germline V gene has CDR1 MGHDK and CDR2 SYGVNS. CDR3 length equals 17 residues. The CDR3 loop is CASSEWTTSGSTGELFF. CDR3 DNA: TGTGCCAGCAGTGAATGGACGACTAGCGGAAGCACCGGGGAGCTGTTTTTT. The full variable domain, completed using reference TRBV25-1 and TRBJ2-2, is EADIYQTPRYLVIGTGKKITLECSQTMGHDKMYWYQQDPGMELHLIHYSYGVNSTEKGDLSSESTVSRIRTEHFPLTLESARPSHTSQYLCASSEWTTSGSTGELFFGEGSRLTVL.

V usage is TRBV19 and J usage is TRBJ2-1; D is uncertain. This CDR3 is built from 15 residues. The ends were cut back, 0 bases at V and 0 bases at J, with 6 bases in the middle. Germline CDR1 is LNHDA and CDR2 is SQIVND (reference sequence). This chain's CDR3 is CASSIESVSYNEQFF. The CDR3 DNA reads as TGTGCCAGTAGTATAGAGTCCGTCTCCTACAATGAGCAGTTCTTC.

The V gene is TRBV10-2, the J gene TRBJ1-2; 9 nucleotides match TRBD1. CDR3 size: 19 residues. J gave up 4 bases and V 0 bases, and 15 bases lay outside the gene matches. Germline V gives CDR1 WSHSY, CDR2 SAAADI. The CDR3, as DNA: TGCGCCAGCAGTGAGTCGAGGCGGGCGACAGGGGGGGAGAGCTATGGCTACACCTTC. It is translated as CASSESRRATGGESYGYTF.

The table lists this clone with a count of one. V is TRBV7-3 and J is TRBJ1-2, with 8 bases that match TRBD1. Looked up from germline, CDR1 is SGHTA and CDR2 is FQGTGA. The ends lost 5 bases at V and 8 bases at J; junction bases unmatched: 10. The CDR3 extends over 14 amino acids. The CDR3 DNA is TGTGCCAGCAGCCCCTCAGACAGGGGAGGCGGCTACACCTTC. Its translation: CASSPSDRGGGYTF.

The chain recombines TRBV6-5 with TRBJ1-2; TRBD1 aligns across 11 bases. V was clipped by 5 bases and J by 8 bases; unmatched bases: 10. This CDR3 spans 15 amino acids. Germline CDR1 is MNHEY and CDR2 is SVGAGI. CDR3: CASSIWTGGRSGYTF. Here the CDR3 DNA reads TGTGCCAGCAGTATATGGACAGGGGGCCGATCGGGCTACACCTTC.

The V call is TRBV7-2, the J call TRBJ1-2; D possibly corresponds to TRBD1 (5 bases). Trimming took off 1 base at V and 8 bases at J, with 14 bases between the two ends. Per germline, CDR1 SGHTA and CDR2 FQGNSA. CDR3 length equals 14 residues. The CDR3 region has the DNA TGTGCCAGCAGCTTAGGGGCGGCGGGGGTCGGCTACACCTTC. Its translation: CASSLGAAGVGYTF. The full variable domain, with the rest looked up from reference TRBV7-2 and TRBJ1-2, is GAGVSQSPSNKVTEKGKDVELRCDPISGHTALYWYRQSLGQGLEFLIYFQGNSAPDKSGLPSDRFSAERTGGSVSTLTIQRTQQEDSAVYLCASSLGAAGVGYTFGSGTRLTVV.

The chain recombines TRBV19 with TRBJ1-2; D gene uncertain. Trimming took 3 bases from V and 1 from J, leaving 9 bases between them. Germline loops: CDR1 LNHDA, CDR2 SQIVND (reference sequence). The CDR3 spans 14 residues. The CDR3 DNA follows: TGTGCCAGTAGTATCGGCAGGCATAACTATGGCTACACCTTC. It specifies CASSIGRHNYGYTF.

This chain joins TRBV27 and TRBJ2-7, with 7 bases matching TRBD1. The CDR3 extends over 12 amino acids. The V gene end was trimmed by 5 bases and the J gene end by 7 bases; junction bases not matched to a gene: 5. The germline gives CDR1 MNHEY, CDR2 SMNVEV (reference sequence). CDR3 sequence: CASSKQGREQYF. The DNA for the CDR3 is TGTGCCAGCAGTAAACAGGGGCGGGAGCAGTACTTC.

The gene calls are TRBV27 and TRBJ1-5, with a weak D call TRBD1 (6 bases). Germline V lookup: CDR1 MNHEY, CDR2 SMNVEV (reference sequence). Trimming removed 3 bases at V and 6 bases at J, with 12 bases between. There are 14 residues in the CDR3. Here the CDR3 reads CASSFNRVSQPQHF. The CDR3 DNA is TGTGCCAGCAGTTTTAACAGGGTGTCTCAGCCCCAGCATTTT.

This clone was seen a single time. The chain carries TRBV4-1 and TRBJ2-1, with unresolved D. V was shortened by 4 bases and J by 0 bases, with 4 bases between the two germline ends. The germline V gene has CDR1 MGHRA and CDR2 YSYEKL. The CDR3 consists of 13 residues. The CDR3: CASSRLSYNEQFF. In DNA, the CDR3 is TGCGCCAGCAGCCGGCTCTCCTACAATGAGCAGTTCTTC.

In this sample, this clone turned up once. The gene calls are TRBV2 and TRBJ1-2; TRBD1 aligns across 8 bases. Losses at the gene ends were 6 bases for V and 4 bases for J; bases not matched to a gene: 10. The CDR3 is 15 amino acids. The germline gives CDR1 SNHLY, CDR2 FYNNEI. CDR3 protein: CASRDATGAVYGYTF. The CDR3 DNA follows: TGTGCCAGCAGGGACGCGACAGGGGCCGTCTATGGCTACACCTTC.

This chain uses TRBV11-3 with TRBJ1-2; no definite D call. Germline-derived CDR1 and CDR2 are SGHNT and YENEEA. The CDR3 covers 14 residues. V was trimmed by 1 base and J by 5 bases, leaving 11 bases between them. The CDR3 nucleotides are TGTGCCAGCAGCTTAGTACCGGGAAGGTATGGCTACACCTTC. It yields the protein CASSLVPGRYGYTF.

This clone was seen only once. The J gene is TRBJ2-2, the V gene TRBV24-1; 9 positions match TRBD1. The V gene's germline CDR1 is KGHDR and CDR2 SFDVKD. This CDR3 is built from 15 residues. J gave up 3 bases and V 7 bases, and 5 bases lay outside the gene matches. DNA of the CDR3: TGTGCCACCAGCCCGGGACAGGGTTACACCGGGGAGCTGTTTTTT. Its protein product is CATSPGQGYTGELFF.

In nucleotides, the CDR3 is TGTGCCAGTACCGAACAGAACTACTATGGCTACACCTTC. Protein sequence: CASTEQNYYGYTF. The chain has TRBV19 and TRBJ1-2; no definite D call. The CDR3 consists of 13 residues. Germline V CDR1 and CDR2: LNHDA, SQIVND (reference sequence). Trimming cost V 7 bases and J 3 bases, with 12 bases left between them.

The chain is built from TRBV2 and TRBJ1-2; tentative D call: TRBD1 (5 bases). V was clipped by 8 bases and J by 6 bases, with 13 bases between them. This CDR3 has 12 residues. The germline V gene encodes CDR1 SNHLY and CDR2 FYNNEI. DNA of the CDR3: TGTGCCAGCTACGGGGGAATTGATGGCTACACCTTC. Its translation: CASYGGIDGYTF.

This chain connects TRBV4-3 to TRBJ2-5; D perhaps matches TRBD1 (6 bases). CDR1 and CDR2 from the germline V gene are LGHNA and YSLEER. The CDR3 has 17 residues. V was cut by 0 bases and J by 3 bases, with 17 bases left in between. CDR3 protein: CASSQDPPDRRKETQYF. The CDR3, as DNA: TGCGCCAGCAGCCAAGATCCCCCAGACAGGCGTAAAGAGACCCAGTACTTC.

This chain connects TRBV6-5 to TRBJ1-1; 7 bases align to TRBD1. After removal of 1 base from V and 1 base from J, the junction contained 3 bases not matched to a gene. Germline V gene sequence: CDR1 MNHEY, CDR2 SVGAGI. This CDR3 has 15 residues. The CDR3 nucleotides read TGTGCCAGCAGTTACTTAAACAGGGGGAACACTGAAGCTTTCTTT. Protein product: CASSYLNRGNTEAFF.

The V gene is TRBV11-1, the J gene TRBJ1-1; D gene ambiguous. The CDR3 consists of 13 residues. Germline CDR1 and CDR2: SGHAT and FQDESV (reference sequence). Trimming stripped 1 base from V and 4 bases from J, with 7 bases between. CDR3 coding DNA: TGTGCCAGCAGCTTAGAGCTGAGCACTGAAGCTTTCTTT. Its translation: CASSLELSTEAFF. Using reference TRBV11-1 and TRBJ1-1 for the parts outside the CDR3, the full variable domain is EAEVAQSPRYKITEKSQAVAFWCDPISGHATLYWYRQILGQGPELLVQFQDESVVDDSQLPKDRFSAERLKGVDSTLKIQPAELGDSAMYLCASSLELSTEAFFGQGTRLTVV.

The rearrangement joins TRBV19 to TRBJ2-1; 11 bases line up with TRBD2. V shed 4 bases, J shed 8 bases, and the junction held 10 bases outside the gene matches. Germline CDR1 and CDR2: LNHDA and SQIVND (reference sequence). The CDR3 is made up of 16 amino acids. The CDR3 DNA reads as TGTGCCAGTAGTACTCCGGTAGCGGGAGGGTTGGATGAGCAGTTCTTC. It yields the protein CASSTPVAGGLDEQFF.

The chain joins TRBV11-3 to TRBJ2-2, with D possibly matching TRBD1 (7 bases). Germline V lookup: CDR1 SGHNT, CDR2 YENEEA. The CDR3 sequence is 18 residues long. Trimming took off 1 base at V and 5 bases at J, with 20 bases between the two ends. In DNA form, the CDR3 reads TGTGCCAGCAGCTTAGGCCGCCTCACAGGGGACTGGACCGGGGAGCTGTTTTTT. Translation gives CASSLGRLTGDWTGELFF.

The chain couples TRBV7-9 to TRBJ2-3; weak D call: TRBD2 (6 bases). CDR1 and CDR2 from the germline V gene are SEHNR and FQNEAQ (reference sequence). V was pared by 2 bases and J by 0 bases, with 12 bases between. This CDR3 is 16 amino acids long. The CDR3 loop reads CASSLSSGTSTDTQYF. CDR3 nucleotide sequence: TGTGCCAGCAGCTTAAGCTCCGGGACTAGCACAGATACGCAGTATTTT.

The rearrangement uses TRBV5-1 and TRBJ2-7; possible D gene TRBD2, 5 bases. The germline CDR1 and CDR2 sequences are SGHRS and YFSETQ. Deletions cut 2 bases from V and 7 bases from J, with 10 bases between. The length of the CDR3 is 12 residues. CDR3 loop: CASSFDSGEQYF. CDR3 DNA: TGCGCCAGCAGCTTCGATTCGGGGGAGCAGTACTTC.

This clone was counted once. V usage is TRBV9 and J usage is TRBJ2-1; 9 bases are a match to TRBD2. V lost 0 bases and J lost 7; bases outside the gene matches: 8. The CDR3 loop spans 16 amino acids. CDR1 is SGDLS and CDR2 is YYNGEE in the germline V gene. DNA for the CDR3: TGTGCCAGCAGCGTAGTTGGGCGGGGGGGTCTTAATGAGCAGTTCTTC. This gives the protein CASSVVGRGGLNEQFF.

J is TRBJ2-6 and V is TRBV4-1, with TRBD1 identical over 10 bases. The trim removed 2 bases at V and 5 bases at J, leaving 6 bases unmatched. Germline values: CDR1 MGHRA, CDR2 YSYEKL. This CDR3 comprises 17 residues. This chain's CDR3 is CASSQPRQGARANVLTF. CDR3 in DNA: TGCGCCAGCAGCCAACCCCGACAGGGGGCTAGGGCCAACGTCCTGACTTTC.

The V gene is TRBV28, the J gene TRBJ1-5, with a weak D call TRBD1 (6 bases). Germline CDR1 reads MDHEN; CDR2 reads SYDVKM. The CDR3 is 13 amino acids. V lost 3 bases, J lost 7 bases, and 10 bases lay in between. CDR3 nucleotide sequence: TGTGCCAGCAGTTTGGGGGCACAGCAGCCCCAGCATTTT. Its protein is CASSLGAQQPQHF.

The J gene is TRBJ2-7, the V gene TRBV5-6, with D possibly being TRBD1 (5 bases). V lost 5 bases, J lost 2 bases, and 11 bases lay in between. The CDR3 is 13 residues long. CDR1 and CDR2 from the germline V gene are SGHDT and YYEEEE. CDR3 sequence reads: CASRPQGAYEQYF. The CDR3 region has the DNA TGTGCCAGCAGACCGCAGGGCGCCTACGAGCAGTACTTC.

The chain combines TRBV7-2 with TRBJ2-2; 11 positions match TRBD2. This CDR3 region has 18 residues. The germline V gene has CDR1 SGHTA and CDR2 FQGNSA. The V segment lost 5 bases and the J segment 5 bases; nucleotides outside the gene matches: 13. The CDR3: CASSPPVGGTSGTGELFF. CDR3 DNA: TGTGCCAGCAGCCCTCCCGTGGGGGGGACTAGCGGAACCGGGGAGCTGTTTTTT.